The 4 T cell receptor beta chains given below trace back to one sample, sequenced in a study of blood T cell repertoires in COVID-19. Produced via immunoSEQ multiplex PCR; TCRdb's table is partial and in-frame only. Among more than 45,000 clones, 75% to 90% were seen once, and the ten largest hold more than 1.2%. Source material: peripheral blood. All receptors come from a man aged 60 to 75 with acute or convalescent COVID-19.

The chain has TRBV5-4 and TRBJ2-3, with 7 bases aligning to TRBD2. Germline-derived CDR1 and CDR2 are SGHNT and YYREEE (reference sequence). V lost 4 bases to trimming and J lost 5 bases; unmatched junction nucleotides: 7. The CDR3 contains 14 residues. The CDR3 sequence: CASSLAAGVDTQYF. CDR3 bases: TGTGCCAGCAGCCTCGCGGCGGGAGTAGATACGCAGTATTTT.

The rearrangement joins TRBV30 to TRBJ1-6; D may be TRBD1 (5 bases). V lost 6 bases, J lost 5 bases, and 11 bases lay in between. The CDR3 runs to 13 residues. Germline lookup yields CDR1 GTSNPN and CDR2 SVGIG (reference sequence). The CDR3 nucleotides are TGTGCCTGCTCGACAGATAATAATTCACCCCTCCACTTT. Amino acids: CACSTDNNSPLHF.

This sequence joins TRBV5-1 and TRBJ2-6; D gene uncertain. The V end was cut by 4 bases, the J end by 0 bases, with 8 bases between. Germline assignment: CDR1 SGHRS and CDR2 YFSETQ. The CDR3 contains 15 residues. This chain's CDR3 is CASSTTNSGANVLTF. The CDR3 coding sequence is TGCGCCAGCAGCACTACAAACTCTGGGGCCAACGTCCTGACTTTC.

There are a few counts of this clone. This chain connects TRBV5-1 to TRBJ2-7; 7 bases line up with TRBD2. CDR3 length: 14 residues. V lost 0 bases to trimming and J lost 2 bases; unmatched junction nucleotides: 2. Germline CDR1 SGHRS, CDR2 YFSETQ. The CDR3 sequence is CASSLDGLAYEQYF. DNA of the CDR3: TGCGCCAGCAGCTTGGACGGACTAGCCTACGAGCAGTACTTC.